This T cell receptor beta chain was sequenced during a study of beta chain features in type 1 diabetes. Trimming stripped 8 bases from V and 0 bases from J, with 16 bases between. The length of the CDR3 is 15 residues. Germline V gives CDR1 SGHTA, CDR2 FQGNSA. Each population that was sorted was more than 98% pure. Details on this clone: Its specificity is not known.

The whole isolated RNA underwent reverse transcription, so sequencing captured expressed TCRB transcripts. Using immunoSEQ multiplex PCR, the repertoire was profiled, and TCRdb retains in-frame clones only, with some absent. The repertoire holds 500,000 to 700,000 clones, 15% to 18% seen once, with about 0.093% in the top ten. Notes on the study in general: The analysis here could not establish whether HLA type shapes TCRB rearrangement. All four CD4+ subsets from Type 1 diabetes patients carried moderately but significantly shorter TCRB CDR3s. The naive, central memory and Treg TCRB repertoires looked more alike in patients than they did in healthy donors.

Sequences were obtained from naive CD4+ T cells from blood. The origin of this receptor is a man aged 18 to 29 in good health. The chain combines TRBV7-2 with TRBJ1-1; D possibly corresponds to TRBD1 (5 bases). CDR3 in DNA: TGTGCCAGCTCCAGGAACGGCAGGGTGAACACTGAAGCTTTCTTT. It specifies CASSRNGRVNTEAFF.